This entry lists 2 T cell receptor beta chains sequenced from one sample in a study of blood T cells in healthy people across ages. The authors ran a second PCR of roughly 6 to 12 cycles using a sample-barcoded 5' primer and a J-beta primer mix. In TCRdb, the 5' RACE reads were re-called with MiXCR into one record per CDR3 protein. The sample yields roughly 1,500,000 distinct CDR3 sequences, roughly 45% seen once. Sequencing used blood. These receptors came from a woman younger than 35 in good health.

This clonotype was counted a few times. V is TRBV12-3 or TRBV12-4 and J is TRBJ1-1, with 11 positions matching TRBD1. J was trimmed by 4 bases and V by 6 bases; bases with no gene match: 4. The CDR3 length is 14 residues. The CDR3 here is CASRVGTGGTEAFF. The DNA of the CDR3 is TGTGCCAGCAGAGTTGGGACAGGGGGCACTGAAGCTTTCTTT.

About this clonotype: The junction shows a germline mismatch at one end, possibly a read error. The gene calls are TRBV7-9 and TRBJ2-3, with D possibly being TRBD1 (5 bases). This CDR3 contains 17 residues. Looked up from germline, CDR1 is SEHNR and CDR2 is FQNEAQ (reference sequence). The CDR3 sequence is CASSSQGVQVFGDAQYF. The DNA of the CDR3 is TGTGCCAGCAGCTCCCAAGGTGTACAGGTATTTGGAGATGCGCAGTATTTT.